This paragraph reports one TCR beta chain. This clone's antigen is unknown. Base qualities are not provided; no much larger clone lies one nucleotide away. TCR CDR3 regions were amplified from genomic DNA by multiplex PCR using the deep immunoSEQ assay. For each cell subset, the extracted genomic DNA was distributed evenly across all wells of several immunoSEQ 96-well plates, and each plate served as one replicate. For sorted subsets, roughly 200 ng of genomic DNA, equivalent to 30,000 or so T cell genomes, went into each replicate PCR. Purified libraries were quantified with a Qubit 3.0 fluorometer, sized on a Bioanalyzer 2100, and re-quantified with the KAPA Library Quantification kit. A separate single-read 150-cycle Illumina NextSeq 550 flow cell was used to sequence each immunoSEQ 96-well plate. In the original analysis: The immunoSEQ output contained only junctional sequences without quality scores, so filtering could not match that applied to full-length reads. To assign V/J genes and CDR3, sequences were annotated using PyIR, a Python wrapper for IgBLAST v1.9, with IMGT germline references. Reads were filtered out if the reads had weak V/J assignments (E-value above 1e-6), no CDR3, stop codons, out-of-frame junctions, or ambiguous translated residues. A V3J clonotype was defined by an identical inferred V gene, J gene, and CDR3 amino acid sequence. Percentage overlap between repertoires was calculated by dividing the number of shared unique clonotypes by the size of the smaller repertoire. RTK rarefaction, the Chao1 estimator, and Recon v2.1 estimates of unobserved clonotypes were used to assess repertoire richness. Generation probabilities for all TCRbeta clonotypes obtained by the gDNA method from a handful of donors were computed using OLGA. The source is immuneACCESS, and TCRdb retained only in-frame sequences with V and J called. Part of the clones is not carried over; for the studies checked, unresolved V genes explain less than half of this, and the remainder is unexplained. For V, J and clone size, that table is used; D and trimming come from the DNA. In this sample the table shows approximately 2,000,000 clones, 80% to 95% of which occur a single time. Around 0.35% of the sample rests with the top ten.

V sheds 2 bases and J sheds 1 base, leaving 15 bases between their ends. The CDR3 runs 17 amino acids, cysteine and phenylalanine included. Only the CDR3 region is kept as DNA, spanning 51 bases read in frame from base 1. From the germline V gene, CDR1 is KGHSH and CDR2 is LQKENI. This entry comes from a study of shared clonotypes between healthy human individuals (TCRdb year 2020). About the study as a whole: A few men and a couple of women, aged 18 to 49 years, made up the cohort. For each donor, three plates each were used for CD4 naive and CD4 memory, two plates were used for CD8 naive, and one plate was used for CD8 memory. To estimate repertoire size and how much clonotypes are shared between individuals, the study performed deep sequencing of blood TCR repertoires from roughly five healthy adults. To increase sequencing depth and limit assay-specific biases, TCR repertoire library preparation and sequencing were carried out by different laboratories using diverse techniques. Each donor's leukapheresis produced roughly between roughly 0.94 and 9.5 billion PBMCs.

General study outcomes and caveats: Compared with non-shared clonotypes, clonotypes shared by all four sorted-subset donors had higher generation probabilities. Because the study included a small number of donors, the genetic and exposure-history diversity represented was limited. Incomplete sequencing was indicated by rarefaction of sorted-subset datasets, despite the large sequencing depth. Based on pairwise subsampling, the degree of clonotype sharing among donors was expected to be affected by sequencing depth. When several donors were compared, the shared fraction of clonotypes was roughly 4.8% for naive CD4, about 4% for naive CD8, 2.3% for memory CD4, and around 0.37% for memory CD8. Estimated clonotype richness was generally larger for naive than for memory subsets. Sampling was restricted to blood, and TCR repertoires in tissues likely differ from the TCR repertoires found in blood.

The donors were healthy, HIV-negative adults who had no recently reported acute infections or vaccinations. All donors were Caucasian adults living in Nashville, Tennessee, USA. CD4+ T cells were enriched by magnetic negative selection, after which naive cells were positively selected on CD45RA and the negative fraction was taken as the memory subset. Blood was collected by leukapheresis, and PBMCs were isolated by Ficoll-Histopaque density gradient centrifugation and then cryopreserved in liquid nitrogen vapor phase. Purity and quantity of every magnetically sorted T cell population were checked by analytical flow cytometry. Genomic DNA was isolated from each sorted fraction and quantified by UV absorbance on a Nanodrop 2000c.

The material sequenced was naive CD4+ T cells from PBMCs. What the cell subset or site label conveys for this sample: CD45RA+ positively selected. This receptor was taken from a man aged 18 to 35 in good health. Some clones in this sample may be carry-over from other donors' samples. The receptor chain draws on TRBV18 and TRBJ1-3, with TRBD1 as a weak D call on 6 bases. The DNA sequence reads TGTGCCAGCTCACCATCCCCCCGGGGGGCGTCTGGAAACACCATATATTTT. Its protein reads: CASSPSPRGASGNTIYF.